This TCR beta chain was sequenced in a study of glioma-infiltrating T cells. This clonotype was detected ten times or more. V dropped 2 bases and J dropped 0 bases, with 15 bases sitting between them. The CDR3 runs 16 residues. Germline-derived CDR1 and CDR2 are DFQATT and SNEGSKA (reference sequence). TCR alpha and beta CDR3 regions were amplified from RNA using iRepertoire nested multiplex PCR. One-step reverse transcription and amplification started from roughly 100-400 ng of tissue mRNA or PBMC total RNA. Each CDR3 protein is one row after TCRdb ran MiXCR on the multiplex PCR reads. Among around 130,000 distinct CDR3 sequences, 20% to 25% were seen once, and the ten largest hold under 35%.

This sequence was found in a human donor with low-grade glioma or glioblastoma, undergoing nonglioma brain surgery, or in good health (not recorded which). The V and J genes are TRBV20-1 and TRBJ2-3; D not certain. Sequenced material: glioma tissue, nonneoplastic brain tissue, or PBMCs (not recorded which). The CDR3 DNA is TGCAGTGCTAGACCCCTTCGAAGGGCTAGCACAGATACGCAGTATTTT. Protein: CSARPLRRASTDTQYF.